Below are 14 T cell receptor beta chains sequenced from a single sample in a study of shared clonotypes between healthy human individuals. Method: immunoSEQ multiplex PCR; TCRdb's copy keeps in-frame clones and lacks some. The sample holds approximately 340,000 clones, over 70% seen once. Sequencing was done on a sample of memory CD4+ T cells sorted from blood. Subset given: CD45RA-negative fraction. The receptors derive from a man aged 25 to 40 in good health.

The V call is TRBV10-3, the J call TRBJ2-7, with D maybe TRBD1 (5 bases). This CDR3 comprises 14 residues. V gave up 4 bases and J gave up 1 base, with 11 bases separating them. The V gene's germline CDR1 is ENHRY and CDR2 SYGVKD. CDR3 nucleotides: TGTGCCATCAGTGCGCAGGGAAAATCCTACGAGCAGTACTTC. It yields the protein CAISAQGKSYEQYF.

The chain combines TRBV13 with TRBJ1-5; a possible D gene is TRBD1 (5 bases). The germline CDR1 and CDR2 sequences are PRHDT and FYEKMQ (reference sequence). The CDR3 is 16 residues long. The germline V and J ends were trimmed by 2 bases and 2 bases, with 13 bases remaining between them. This CDR3 is CASSLNGQGGNQPQHF. As DNA, the CDR3 is TGTGCCAGCAGCTTAAATGGCCAGGGCGGCAATCAGCCCCAGCATTTT.

With regard to this clone: The same CDR3 arises from other DNA sequences in this sample as well. This chain uses TRBV28 with TRBJ1-2; no definite D call. V shed 6 bases and J shed 7 bases, with 9 bases lying between them. Germline loops: CDR1 MDHEN, CDR2 SYDVKM. The CDR3 spans 11 residues. CDR3 protein: CASSQVFGYTF. The CDR3 bases are TGTGCCAGCAGCCAAGTATTTGGCTACACCTTC.

Concerning this clone itself: A much larger clone lies one base from this, so it may be a read error. This same CDR3 is encoded by further DNA sequences in the sample. The V and J genes are TRBV4-2 and TRBJ2-1; no definite D call. CDR3 length: 16 amino acids. CDR1 LGHNA and CDR2 YNFKEQ come from the germline V gene. CDR3 nucleotides: TGTGCTAGCAGCCAAGAACGTACCCAGTCCTACAATGAGCAGTTCTTC. This sequence encodes CASSQERTQSYNEQFF.

For this clone: A much larger clone lies a single base off, so this may be a read error. This chain links TRBV10-2 with TRBJ2-3, with D unresolved. CDR1 is WSHSY, CDR2 SAAADI, per germline. The length of the CDR3 is 14 residues. The chain's CDR3 is CAGSVTFLGDTQYF. CDR3 DNA sequence: TGCGCCGGCAGTGTTACATTTCTTGGAGATACGCAGTATTTT.

V is TRBV15 and J is TRBJ2-7; D perhaps matches TRBD2 (6 bases). CDR1 is LNHNV and CDR2 is YYDKDF in the germline V gene (reference sequence). This CDR3 is 16 amino acids long. V lost 3 bases and J lost 6, with 21 bases in between. The CDR3 protein is CATSRAAGSMGGEQYF. CDR3 coding DNA: TGTGCCACCAGCAGGGCGGCCGGGAGCATGGGGGGCGAGCAGTACTTC.

The V and J genes are TRBV25-1 and TRBJ2-1; no clear D. Trimming pared 2 bases from V and 6 bases from J, leaving 17 bases between. Germline CDR1 MGHDK, CDR2 SYGVNS. The length of the CDR3 is 16 residues. The CDR3 is CASSELGTQFGNEQFF. CDR3 DNA sequence: TGTGCCAGCAGTGAACTGGGCACTCAGTTCGGCAATGAGCAGTTCTTC.

This clone was seen repeatedly, ten times or more. At the DNA level, this CDR3 is encoded by other sequences in the same sample as well. The V gene is TRBV2, the J gene TRBJ1-1; D is unresolved. The CDR3 totals 13 residues. Germline loops: CDR1 SNHLY, CDR2 FYNNEI. Trimming stripped 1 base from V and 4 bases from J, with 7 bases between. The CDR3 nucleotides read TGTGCCAGCAGTGAAGGGGTCGGCACTGAAGCTTTCTTT. It translates to CASSEGVGTEAFF. Full variable domain (outside the CDR3, taken from reference TRBV2 and TRBJ1-1): EPEVTQTPSHQVTQMGQEVILRCVPISNHLYFYWYRQILGQKVEFLVSFYNNEISEKSEIFDDQFSVERPDGSNFTLKIRSTKLEDSAMYFCASSEGVGTEAFFGQGTRLTVV.

The rearrangement links TRBV27 to TRBJ1-5, with D tentatively TRBD1 (5 bases). Trimming took off 1 base at V and 2 bases at J, with 6 bases between the two ends. The CDR3 is made up of 14 amino acids. Per the germline V gene, CDR1 is MNHEY and CDR2 is SMNVEV (reference sequence). CDR3 amino acids: CASSLLGGNQPQHF. CDR3 in DNA: TGTGCCAGCAGTTTATTGGGGGGCAATCAGCCCCAGCATTTT.

The gene calls are TRBV7-8 and TRBJ2-1, with a weak D call TRBD1 (7 bases). Germline lookup yields CDR1 SGHVS and CDR2 FQNEAQ. Between the trimmed V and J ends, which lost 5 bases and 0 bases, there was a span of 14 bases. The CDR3 has 16 residues. Here the CDR3 DNA reads TGTGCCAGCAGCCGCGGGACAGACCTCTCCTACAATGAGCAGTTCTTC. It yields the protein CASSRGTDLSYNEQFF.

This chain uses TRBV12-2 with TRBJ2-2; TRBD1, the table's D call, lacks a check against the DNA. TRBV12-2 is noted as a pseudogene. The CDR3 loop spans 21 amino acids. This chain's CDR3 is CASRFGPGQDDVWVCSGELFF. The DNA of the CDR3 is TGTGCAAGTCGCTTCGGTCCGGGACAGGACGATGTTTGGGTGTGCTCCGGGGAGCTGTTTTTT.

V and J are TRBV11-1 and TRBJ2-1, with 7 bases aligning to TRBD2. The trim removed 0 bases at V and 5 bases at J, leaving 7 bases unmatched. The CDR3 length is 16 residues. Germline CDR1 reads SGHAT; CDR2 reads FQDESV (reference sequence). The CDR3, as DNA: TGTGCCAGCAGCTTAGCGCTGGCTAGCGGTGACAATGAGCAGTTCTTC. Its protein product is CASSLALASGDNEQFF.

The V call is TRBV7-8, the J call TRBJ2-7, with D unresolved. Trimming cost V 1 base and J 0 bases, with 13 bases left between them. The CDR3 spans 16 residues. Germline V gives CDR1 SGHVS, CDR2 FQNEAQ. The DNA of the CDR3 is TGTGCCAGCAGCTTAGGAGTACGGATAGCCTCCTACGAGCAGTACTTC. Encoded protein: CASSLGVRIASYEQYF.

In this sample, this clone turned up once. The chain links TRBV5-1 to TRBJ2-3, with D possibly matching TRBD2 (5 bases). With 4 bases removed from V and 3 bases from J, the gap between germline ends came to 15 bases. This CDR3 has 15 amino acids. CDR1 is SGHRS and CDR2 is YFSETQ in the germline V gene. CDR3 DNA: TGCGCCAGCAGCAGTCTGGACGGGATGACAGATACGCAGTATTTT. This translates into CASSSLDGMTDTQYF.